This TCR beta chain is from a study of blood T cell repertoires in COVID-19. Study overall: The United States, Italy and Spain provided the acute and convalescent COVID-19 samples. T cells, B-cell-depleted T cells, or PBMCs provided the cDNA or gDNA that served as material.

This clone was counted a few times. Trimming cost V 4 bases and J 6 bases, with 10 bases left between them. This CDR3 has 13 amino acids. CDR1 and CDR2 from the germline V gene are LGHDT and YNNKEL (reference sequence). Per the original methods: Amplification of reference gene primers was used by the study to estimate nucleated cell counts. Here immunoSEQ multiplex PCR was the method, and the copy in TCRdb shows in-frame clones only, minus some. V and J calls and clone size are copied from that table; D and trimming were computed from the DNA. The table includes about 90,000 clones, around 90% detected once.

The sequence was collected from a human donor with active COVID-19. The donor label of this sample is uncertain. The chain joins TRBV3-1 (or the pseudogene TRBV3-2) to TRBJ1-5, with a tentative D call TRBD1 (6 bases). Sequencing input: peripheral blood. The DNA for the CDR3 is TGTGCCAGCAGCCCGTCAGGGGCTCAGCCCCAGCATTTT. Amino acid sequence: CASSPSGAQPQHF.